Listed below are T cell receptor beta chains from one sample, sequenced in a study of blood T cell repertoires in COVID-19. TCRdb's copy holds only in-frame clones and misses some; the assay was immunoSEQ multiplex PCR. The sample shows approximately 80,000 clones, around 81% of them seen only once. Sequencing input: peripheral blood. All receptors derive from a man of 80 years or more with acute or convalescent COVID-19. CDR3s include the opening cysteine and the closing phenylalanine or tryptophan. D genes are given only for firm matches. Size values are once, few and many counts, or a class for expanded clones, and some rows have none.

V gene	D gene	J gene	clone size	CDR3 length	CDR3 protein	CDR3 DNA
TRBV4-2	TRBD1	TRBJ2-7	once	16	CASSQDRGTGSYEQYF	TGTGCCAGCAGCCAAGATCGGGGGACAGGGTCCTACGAGCAGTACTTC
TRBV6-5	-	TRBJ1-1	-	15	CASSYSRGLNTEAFF	TGTGCCAGCAGTTACTCGAGAGGGCTGAACACTGAAGCTTTCTTT
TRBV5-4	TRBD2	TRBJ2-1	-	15	CASSLDLAGGSEQFF	TGTGCCAGCAGCTTGGACCTAGCGGGAGGATCTGAGCAGTTCTTC
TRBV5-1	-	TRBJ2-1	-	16	CASSFQLQAPYNEQFF	TGCGCCAGCAGCTTCCAATTACAGGCACCCTACAATGAGCAGTTCTTC
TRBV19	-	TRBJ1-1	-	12	CASRTGYTEAFF	TGTGCCAGTAGAACAGGTTACACTGAAGCTTTCTTT
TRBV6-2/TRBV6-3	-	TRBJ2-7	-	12	CASSWGAFEQYF	TGTGCCAGCAGTTGGGGAGCGTTCGAGCAGTACTTC
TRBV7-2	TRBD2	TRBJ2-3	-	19	CASSLVGPPSGTAGDTQYF	TGTGCCAGCAGCTTAGTAGGCCCTCCTAGCGGCACAGCAGGCGATACGCAGTATTTT
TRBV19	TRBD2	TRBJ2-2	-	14	CASRWAGASGELFF	TGTGCCAGTAGGTGGGCGGGAGCGAGCGGGGAGCTGTTTTTT
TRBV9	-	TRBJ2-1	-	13	CASRRDSYNEQFF	TGTGCCTCCCGTCGGGACTCCTACAATGAGCAGTTCTTC
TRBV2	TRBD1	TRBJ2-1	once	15	CASRGDRVTYNEQFF	TGTGCCAGCAGGGGAGACAGGGTCACCTACAATGAGCAGTTCTTC
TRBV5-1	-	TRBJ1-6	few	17	CASSLARQAGVNSPLHF	TGCGCCAGCAGCTTGGCCCGACAGGCCGGAGTCAATTCACCCCTCCACTTT
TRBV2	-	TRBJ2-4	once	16	CASSEPGTLAKNIQYF	TGTGCCAGCAGTGAGCCAGGGACATTAGCCAAAAACATTCAGTACTTC
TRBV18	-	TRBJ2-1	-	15	CASSGGLSSYNEQFF	TGTGCCAGCTCAGGGGGCCTGAGCTCCTACAATGAGCAGTTCTTC
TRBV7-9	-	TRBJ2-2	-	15	CASSLAGVNTGELFF	TGTGCCAGCAGCTTAGCAGGGGTAAACACCGGGGAGCTGTTTTTT
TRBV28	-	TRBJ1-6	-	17	CASSSNSGGSYNSPLHF	TGTGCCAGCAGTTCAAACAGTGGCGGGTCCTATAATTCACCCCTCCACTTT
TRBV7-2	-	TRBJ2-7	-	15	CASSSKTGSPYEQYF	TGTGCCAGCAGCTCAAAGACGGGATCCCCCTACGAGCAGTACTTC
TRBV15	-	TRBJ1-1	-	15	CATSTGLPGLAEAFF	TGTGCCACCAGCACTGGACTGCCCGGTCTTGCTGAAGCTTTCTTT
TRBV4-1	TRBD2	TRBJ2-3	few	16	CASSQVGTSGTDTQYF	TGCGCCAGCAGCCAAGTGGGGACTAGCGGCACAGATACGCAGTATTTT
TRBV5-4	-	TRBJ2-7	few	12	CASSLDREGVYF	TGTGCCAGCAGCTTGGACAGGGAGGGAGTGTACTTC
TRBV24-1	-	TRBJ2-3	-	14	CATSKRISTDTQYF	TGTGCCACCAGTAAGCGGATAAGCACAGATACGCAGTATTTT
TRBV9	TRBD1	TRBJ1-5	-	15	CASSVGGTGNQPQHF	TGTGCCAGCAGCGTAGGAGGGACAGGCAATCAGCCCCAGCATTTT
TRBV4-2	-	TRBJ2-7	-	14	CASSQDLKTLEQYF	TGTGCCAGCAGCCAAGATTTAAAGACTCTCGAGCAGTACTTC
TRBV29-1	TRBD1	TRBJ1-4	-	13	CSARQGPNEKLFF	TGCAGCGCTAGACAGGGGCCTAATGAAAAACTGTTTTTT
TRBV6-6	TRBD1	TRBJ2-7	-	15	CASSYQTGGRYEQYF	TGTGCCAGCAGTTACCAGACAGGGGGCCGCTACGAGCAGTACTTC
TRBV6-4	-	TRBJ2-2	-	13	CASSPQEGGELFF	TGTGCCAGCAGTCCACAAGAGGGCGGGGAGCTGTTTTTT
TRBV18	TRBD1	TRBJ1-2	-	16	CASSLRAGTASYGYTF	TGTGCCAGCTCACTTAGGGCCGGGACAGCGAGCTATGGCTACACCTTC